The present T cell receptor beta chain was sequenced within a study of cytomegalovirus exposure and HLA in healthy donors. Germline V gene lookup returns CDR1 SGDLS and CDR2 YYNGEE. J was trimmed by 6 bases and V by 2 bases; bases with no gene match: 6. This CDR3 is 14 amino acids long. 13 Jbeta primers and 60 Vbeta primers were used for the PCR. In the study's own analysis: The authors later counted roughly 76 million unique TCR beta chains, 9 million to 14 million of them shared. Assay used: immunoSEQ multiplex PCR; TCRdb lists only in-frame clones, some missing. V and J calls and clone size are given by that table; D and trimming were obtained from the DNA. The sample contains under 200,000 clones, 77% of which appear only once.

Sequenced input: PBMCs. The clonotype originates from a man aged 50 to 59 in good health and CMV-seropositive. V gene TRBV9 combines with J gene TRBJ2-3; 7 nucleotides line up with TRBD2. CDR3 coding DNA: TGTGCCAGCAGCGTCGGAGGGGAGGGGGATACGCAGTATTTT. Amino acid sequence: CASSVGGEGDTQYF.